A single T cell receptor beta chain is shown here with its context. Original analysis: Amplification of reference gene primers provided the estimated nucleated cell counts. Profiling relied on immunoSEQ multiplex PCR, and the TCRdb table lists in-frame clones only, not all of them. V, J and clone size are those of that table, while D and trimming were read from the DNA. The sample yields about 410,000 clones, about nine tenths seen once. This sample is drawn from a study of blood T cell repertoires in COVID-19. Study information: Sites across the United States, Italy and Spain contributed samples from acute and convalescent COVID-19. In each case, the material was cDNA or gDNA derived from T cells, B-cell-depleted T cells, or PBMCs.

The trim removed 7 bases at V and 0 bases at J, leaving 8 bases unmatched. The germline V gene encodes CDR1 SGHNT and CDR2 YYREEE (reference sequence). The CDR3 totals 16 residues. V usage is TRBV5-4 and J usage is TRBJ2-1, with 9 nucleotides matching TRBD2. This sequence originates from a woman in her thirties with active or convalescent COVID-19. Sequenced input: peripheral blood. The CDR3 coding sequence is TGTGCCAGCGGGACAAATAGCGGGAGCTCCTACAATGAGCAGTTCTTC. Its protein is CASGTNSGSSYNEQFF.